The 25 T cell receptor beta chains in this list originate from one sample, sequenced in a study of blood T cell repertoires in COVID-19. Generated by immunoSEQ multiplex PCR, the TCRdb table keeps only in-frame clones and is missing some. This sample has about 240,000 clones, with 86% found just once. Material: peripheral blood. These receptors originate from a man in his sixties with acute or convalescent COVID-19.

The V and J genes are TRBV2 and TRBJ1-6; D is uncertain. The V gene's germline CDR1 is SNHLY and CDR2 FYNNEI. This CDR3 is 13 amino acids long. V gave up 7 bases and J gave up 3 bases, with 7 bases separating them. The CDR3 region has the DNA TGTGCCAGCACGCCAGTCTATAATTCACCCCTCCACTTT. This codes for CASTPVYNSPLHF.

The J gene is TRBJ1-2, the V gene TRBV20-1, with TRBD1 matching 7 bases. This CDR3 is built from 13 residues. Trimming cost V 3 bases and J 2 bases; bases outside gene matches: 3. The germline gives CDR1 DFQATT, CDR2 SNEGSKA (reference sequence). Here the CDR3 DNA reads TGCAGTGCTAGTAGGACAGGCAACTATGGCTACACCTTC. Translating it yields CSASRTGNYGYTF.

About this clone: Other nucleotide sequences from this sample produce the same CDR3. The chain couples TRBV13 to TRBJ2-4; TRBD2 matches 14 bases. CDR1 is PRHDT and CDR2 is FYEKMQ in the germline V gene (reference sequence). This CDR3 comprises 16 residues. The V and J ends lost 5 bases and 3 bases, in that order; junction bases with no gene match: 3. The CDR3 loop is CASSPGLAGGKNIQYF. The CDR3 DNA reads as TGTGCCAGCAGCCCTGGACTAGCGGGGGGCAAAAACATTCAGTACTTC. Drawing the rest from reference TRBV13 and TRBJ2-4, the complete variable domain is AAGVIQSPRHLIKEKRETATLKCYPIPRHDTVYWYQQGPGQDPQFLISFYEKMQSDKGSIPDRFSAQQFSDYHSELNMSSLELGDSALYFCASSPGLAGGKNIQYFGAGTRLSVL.

This rearrangement joins TRBV18 to TRBJ1-6; D may be TRBD1 (6 bases). The CDR3 consists of 17 residues. The V and J ends lost 6 bases and 4 bases respectively, with 19 bases between them. Germline loops: CDR1 KGHSH, CDR2 LQKENI. CDR3 loop: CASSIIRTDEYNSPLHF. CDR3 bases: TGTGCCAGCTCTATCATCCGGACAGATGAATATAATTCACCCCTCCACTTT.

The J gene is TRBJ2-1, the V gene TRBV29-1, with D maybe TRBD1 (5 bases). The CDR3 is made up of 11 amino acids. Germline loops: CDR1 SQVTM, CDR2 ANQGSEA. The V gene lost 2 bases and the J gene lost 10 bases, with 9 bases spanning the gap. The CDR3: CSVEQGREQFF. CDR3 in DNA: TGCAGCGTTGAACAGGGCAGGGAGCAGTTCTTC.

CDR3 in amino acids: CAWSVLLGRVKNEQFF. Written as DNA, the CDR3 is TGTGCCTGGAGTGTATTACTCGGGAGGGTGAAGAATGAGCAGTTCTTC. The chain combines TRBV30 with TRBJ2-1; 8 bases are a match to TRBD2. The V gene's germline CDR1 is GTSNPN and CDR2 SVGIG (reference sequence). CDR3 length: 16 residues. Trimming took 0 bases from V and 7 from J; bases not matched to a gene: 11.

A single count supports this clone. The genes are TRBV11-2 and TRBJ2-1; the D gene is possibly TRBD1 (5 bases). Germline CDR1 is SGHAT and CDR2 is FQNNGV. The CDR3 is 17 residues long. V was trimmed by 5 bases and J by 0 bases, leaving 17 bases between them. The CDR3 here is CASSANTHRSSYNEQFF. The CDR3, as DNA: TGTGCCAGCAGCGCAAATACCCACAGGAGCTCCTACAATGAGCAGTTCTTC.

The rearrangement joins TRBV2 to TRBJ1-1, with TRBD1 matching 12 bases. V dropped 4 bases and J dropped 5; count of bases not matched to a gene: 2. Germline loops: CDR1 SNHLY, CDR2 FYNNEI. The CDR3 extends over 14 amino acids. CDR3 loop: CASSGDRGRTEAFF. CDR3 DNA: TGTGCCAGCAGTGGGGACAGGGGGCGGACTGAAGCTTTCTTT.

The chain combines TRBV7-6 with TRBJ1-4, with 7 bases lining up with TRBD1. This CDR3 has 16 amino acids. CDR1 SGHVS and CDR2 FNYEAQ come from the germline V gene. J lost 8 bases, V lost 4 bases, and 13 bases had no gene match. The CDR3 loop reads CASSSNQRQGREKLFF. DNA of the CDR3: TGTGCCAGCAGCTCTAATCAAAGACAGGGCCGCGAAAAACTGTTTTTT.

The chain combines TRBV6-5 with TRBJ2-1; TRBD2 matches 10 bases. Germline trimming cut 7 bases from V and 4 bases from J; bases unmatched to any gene: 7. CDR1 and CDR2 (germline): MNHEY, SVGAGI. The CDR3 is 15 residues long. CDR3 DNA: TGTGCCAGCAACCGACCGGGACTAGCGTACAATGAGCAGTTCTTC. It specifies CASNRPGLAYNEQFF.

The rearrangement joins TRBV27 to TRBJ2-1; 11 bases line up with TRBD2. The germline gives CDR1 MNHEY, CDR2 SMNVEV (reference sequence). There are 14 residues in the CDR3. V shed 3 bases, J shed 6 bases, and the junction held 1 base outside the gene matches. The DNA for the CDR3 is TGTGCCAGCAGTTTCCTAGCGGGGGGCAATGAGCAGTTCTTC. Protein product: CASSFLAGGNEQFF.

The J gene is TRBJ1-3, the V gene TRBV12-3 or TRBV12-4, with D possibly TRBD1 on 5 matching bases. Trimming pared 6 bases from V and 4 bases from J, leaving 10 bases between. This CDR3 is built from 13 residues. The CDR3 DNA is TGTGCCAGCAGCCCAGGGTCAGGAAACACCATATATTTT. It specifies CASSPGSGNTIYF.

This chain uses TRBV5-8 with TRBJ2-7; a possible D gene is TRBD2 (5 bases). Germline values: CDR1 SGHTS, CDR2 YDEGEE. The length of the CDR3 is 16 residues. V was shortened by 0 bases and J by 1 base, with 14 bases between the two germline ends. The CDR3 DNA reads TGTGCCAGCAGCTTGGGGCCCCTCGGGGTTTCCTACGAGCAGTACTTC. Translated, it gives CASSLGPLGVSYEQYF.

The chain uses TRBV28 and TRBJ1-3; no definite D call. The length of the CDR3 is 15 residues. CDR1 and CDR2 (germline): MDHEN, SYDVKM. V shed 10 bases and J shed 0 bases, with 16 bases lying between them. CDR3 region: CATYPPRASGNTIYF. CDR3 nucleotides: TGTGCCACCTACCCCCCCCGTGCCTCTGGAAACACCATATATTTT.

The chain carries TRBV9 and TRBJ1-3; no definite D call. CDR1 and CDR2 (germline): SGDLS, YYNGEE. Between the trimmed V and J ends, which lost 0 bases and 1 base, there was a span of 11 bases. CDR3 length: 16 amino acids. The CDR3 nucleotides are TGTGCCAGCAGCGTAGCTCAGGAATCTTCTGGAAACACCATATATTTT. Residues: CASSVAQESSGNTIYF.

The chain couples TRBV9 to TRBJ2-1, with TRBD2 matching over 7 bases. This CDR3 region has 16 residues. Germline CDR1 and CDR2: SGDLS and YYNGEE. The junction had 14 bases not matched to a gene; V was cut back by 3 bases and J by 8 bases. The CDR3, as DNA: TGTGCCAGCAGCGCCGATGGGGCGGGAGCGGGCGATGAGCAGTTCTTC. Translated: CASSADGAGAGDEQFF.

The chain joins TRBV5-1 to TRBJ2-7; TRBD1 might be the D (6 bases). This CDR3 spans 14 amino acids. Germline V lookup: CDR1 SGHRS, CDR2 YFSETQ. With 3 bases removed from V and 5 bases from J, the gap between germline ends came to 15 bases. The CDR3 nucleotides read TGCGCCAGCAGCTCGGCCAACAGGGCCGACGAGCAGTACTTC. Amino acids: CASSSANRADEQYF.

The V gene is TRBV5-4, the J gene TRBJ1-2; no clear D. Germline values: CDR1 SGHNT, CDR2 YYREEE (reference sequence). CDR3 length: 14 residues. V was shortened by 5 bases and J by 6 bases, with 17 bases between the two germline ends. As DNA, the CDR3 is TGTGCCAGCAGGACTAACAACCGGGCGGATGGCTACACCTTC. Its protein product is CASRTNNRADGYTF.

The chain carries TRBV10-1 and TRBJ1-1; D uncertain. V lost 3 bases and J lost 0, with 14 bases in between. The CDR3 length is 16 residues. Germline CDR1 is WNHNN and CDR2 is SYGVQD (reference sequence). This CDR3 reads CASSEEKPIMNTEAFF. CDR3 DNA: TGCGCCAGCAGTGAAGAAAAGCCAATTATGAACACTGAAGCTTTCTTT.

Here the CDR3 DNA reads TGCAGCGTTGATTTAGCGGGAGAGGGTGAGCAGTTCTTC. It encodes CSVDLAGEGEQFF. The chain couples TRBV29-1 to TRBJ2-1, with TRBD2 identical over 9 bases. The germline V gene has CDR1 SQVTM and CDR2 ANQGSEA. Trimming took 3 bases from V and 9 from J; bases not matched to a gene: 6. The CDR3 sequence is 13 residues long.

This clone has just one count. As DNA, the CDR3 is TGTGCCAGCAGCTCACTAGCGGGAGGCCACTCCTACAATGAGCAGTTCTTC. This codes for CASSSLAGGHSYNEQFF. V gene TRBV5-5 combines with J gene TRBJ2-1, with 12 positions matching TRBD2. With V trimmed by 3 bases and J by 0 bases, 4 bases remained unmatched. Germline V gene sequence: CDR1 SGHKS, CDR2 YYEKEE (reference sequence). This CDR3 comprises 17 residues.

The J gene is TRBJ1-1, the V gene TRBV9; 7 bases are a match to TRBD1. Per the germline V gene, CDR1 is SGDLS and CDR2 is YYNGEE. V dropped 3 bases and J dropped 5; count of bases not matched to a gene: 7. The CDR3 spans 14 residues. DNA for the CDR3: TGTGCCAGCAGCGGGAACAGGGGTTGGACTGAAGCTTTCTTT. As protein: CASSGNRGWTEAFF. Full variable domain (missing parts from reference TRBV9 and TRBJ1-1): DSGVTQTPKHLITATGQRVTLRCSPRSGDLSVYWYQQSLDQGLQFLIQYYNGEERAKGNILERFSAQQFPDLHSELNLSSLELGDSALYFCASSGNRGWTEAFFGQGTRLTVV.

This chain joins TRBV28 and TRBJ2-1; tentative D call: TRBD1 (6 bases). The CDR3 sequence is 17 residues long. V dropped 2 bases and J dropped 4 bases, with 18 bases sitting between them. Germline CDR1 MDHEN, CDR2 SYDVKM. In nucleotides, the CDR3 is TGTGCCAGCAGTTTACTAAGTGGGACAACAAATTACAATGAGCAGTTCTTC. It is translated as CASSLLSGTTNYNEQFF.

The V call is TRBV28, the J call TRBJ1-2; TRBD1 matches 7 bases. V dropped 3 bases and J dropped 5; count of bases not matched to a gene: 24. The length of the CDR3 is 20 residues. The germline V gene has CDR1 MDHEN and CDR2 SYDVKM. This CDR3 reads CASSFTGDWVNGGLRYGYTF. DNA for the CDR3: TGTGCCAGCAGTTTTACAGGGGATTGGGTCAATGGGGGCTTGAGATATGGCTACACCTTC.

The V call is TRBV10-3, the J call TRBJ2-1; 9 bases are a match to TRBD2. With 8 bases clipped from V and 1 base from J, the junction kept 9 bases outside the gene matches. CDR3 size: 16 residues. Germline CDR1 ENHRY, CDR2 SYGVKD. The CDR3 coding sequence is TGTGCCATCCGCGGAGCGGGGGGTAAGTCCTACAATGAGCAGTTCTTC. This sequence encodes CAIRGAGGKSYNEQFF.